The clone carrying this T cell receptor (beta chain) was recorded a few times. The CDR3 runs to 17 residues. V trimming: 3 bases; J trimming: 2 bases; junction bases outside the gene matches: 9. In TCRdb, the PCR reads were re-called with MiXCR into one record per CDR3 protein. Here the sample spans 490,000 or so distinct CDR3 sequences, over 20% being singletons. This record belongs to a study of molecular identifiers for immune sequencing clone quantification. The chain has TRBV12-3 or TRBV12-4 and TRBJ2-3; 9 nucleotides align to TRBD2. The TCR comes from a human donor in good health. Some libraries in this study had Jurkat cell RNA spiked in. The sample comprised naive CD8+ T cells from blood, with Jurkat cell RNA spiked in. As for subset: FACS-sorted CD8+CD4-CCR7+CD45RA+ naive T cells. DNA for the CDR3: TGTGCCAGCAGTTTTGTACTAGCGGGTTACACCACAGATACGCAGTATTTT. It codes for CASSFVLAGYTTDTQYF.